Here is one T cell receptor beta chain with its context. Its antigen is as yet unknown. The TCR beta cDNA came from 5'RACE template switching with UMIs. TCRdb reprocessed the 5' RACE reads; each CDR3 protein has one entry and no DNA is given. The sample table includes 450,000 to 600,000 distinct CDR3 sequences. The data belong to a study of T cells expressing NK-cell markers. Study observations and caveats: About 6 donors had dominant NKG2C+ clonotypes that comprised about 1.0-7.0% of their CD8+ T cells. The leading position in the CD3+CD56-NKG2C+ fraction of several donors also went to these clonotypes.

This CDR3 comprises 14 residues. This sequence originates from a man aged 18 to 29 in good health. The genes are TRBV12-3 or TRBV12-4 and TRBJ1-3; as DNA is missing, the TRBD1 call by TCRdb cannot be tested. What was sequenced was blood T cells: a sorted CD56 or NKG2C T cell subset, CD4+ or CD8+ T cells, or bulk PBMC T cells (not recorded which). The CDR3 sequence: CASSLGQGRNTIYF.